This entry lists 5 T cell receptor beta chains sequenced from one sample in a study of CD8 T cells in ankylosing spondylitis. TCRdb fed the 5' RACE reads into MiXCR, producing one record per CDR3 protein. The sample lists a few hundred thousand distinct CDR3 sequences, around a tenth occurring once. Material for sequencing was blood, either unsorted or a sorted T cell fraction (not recorded which). These receptors came from a male donor with ankylosing spondylitis or in good health (not recorded which).

This clonotype was counted ten times or more. The CDR3 sequence is CASSVDTGTYNEQFF. Written as DNA, the CDR3 is TGTGCCAGCAGCGTAGACACAGGTACCTACAATGAGCAGTTCTTC. The chain carries TRBV9 and TRBJ2-1; maybe TRBD1 (5 bases). With 0 bases removed from V and 2 bases from J, the gap between germline ends came to 9 bases. This CDR3 has 15 amino acids. Germline V gives CDR1 SGDLS, CDR2 YYNGEE.

The sample holds one count of this clonotype. The chain uses TRBV7-6 and TRBJ2-3; TRBD2 matches 7 bases. CDR3 length: 20 amino acids. From germline, CDR1 is SGHVS and CDR2 FNYEAQ. The ends lost 2 bases at V and 0 bases at J; junction bases unmatched: 17. CDR3 amino acids: CASSLPTRTTSDTSTDTQYF. CDR3 in DNA: TGTGCCAGCAGCTTACCGACCCGAACTACTAGCGATACTAGCACAGATACGCAGTATTTT.

The sample holds many counts of this clonotype. The J gene is TRBJ2-1, the V gene TRBV5-1, with 7 nucleotides matching TRBD1. From germline, CDR1 is SGHRS and CDR2 YFSETQ. CDR3 size: 15 residues. The J segment lost 1 base and the V segment lost 3 bases, leaving 4 bases of the junction unmatched. The CDR3 region is CASSSGGLSYNEQFF. The CDR3 DNA follows: TGCGCCAGCAGCTCAGGGGGATTATCCTACAATGAGCAGTTCTTC.

Only a few counts were recorded for this clonotype. The CDR3 region is CASSLDRDSRVNTF. Written as DNA, the CDR3 is TGTGCCAGCAGCTTAGATAGGGACAGTAGAGTCAACACCTTC. This sequence joins TRBV11-2 and TRBJ1-2; 7 nucleotides match TRBD1. V gave up 0 bases and J gave up 12 bases; unmatched junction bases: 10. CDR1 and CDR2 from the germline V gene are SGHAT and FQNNGV. The CDR3 runs to 14 residues.

This chain joins TRBV2 and TRBJ1-3, with no clear D. CDR3 size: 13 residues. Trimming left V 5 bases short and J 7 bases short, with 12 bases between. Germline V lookup: CDR1 SNHLY, CDR2 FYNNEI. CDR3 nucleotide sequence: TGTGCCAGCAGTACCGGGCCAAGGAACACCATATATTTT. Its protein is CASSTGPRNTIYF.